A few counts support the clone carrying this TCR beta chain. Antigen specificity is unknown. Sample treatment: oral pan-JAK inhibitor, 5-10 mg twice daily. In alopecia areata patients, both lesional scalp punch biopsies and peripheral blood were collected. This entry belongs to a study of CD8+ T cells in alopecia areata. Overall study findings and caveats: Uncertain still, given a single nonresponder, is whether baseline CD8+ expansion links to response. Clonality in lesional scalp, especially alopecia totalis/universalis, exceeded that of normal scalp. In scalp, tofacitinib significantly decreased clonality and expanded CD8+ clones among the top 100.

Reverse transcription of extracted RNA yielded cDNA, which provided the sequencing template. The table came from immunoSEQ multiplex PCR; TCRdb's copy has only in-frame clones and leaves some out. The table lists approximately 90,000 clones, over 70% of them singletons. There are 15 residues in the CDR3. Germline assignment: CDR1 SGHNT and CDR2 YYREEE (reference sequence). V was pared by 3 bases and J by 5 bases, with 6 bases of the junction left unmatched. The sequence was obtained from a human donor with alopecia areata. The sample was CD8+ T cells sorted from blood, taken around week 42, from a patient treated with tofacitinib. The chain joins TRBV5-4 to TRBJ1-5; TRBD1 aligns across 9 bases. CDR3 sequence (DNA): TGTGCCAGCAGCTCCGGGACAGGGTCGGATCAGCCCCAGCATTTT. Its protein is CASSSGTGSDQPQHF.